This T cell receptor beta chain was found in a study of PD-L1 blockade in urothelial cancer. As for the study in general: About 90% of the 29 patients were males with bladder-origin urothelial cancer. As for prior chemotherapy regimens, patients had received 0 to 3. Researchers found blood samples held a median of around 140,000 T cells.

The J segment lost 6 bases and the V segment lost 5 bases, leaving 10 bases of the junction unmatched. CDR3 length: 15 amino acids. Per germline, CDR1 LNHDA and CDR2 SQIVND (reference sequence). Study-wide results and limits: Pretreatment peripheral blood TCR clonality that fell below the median predicted better survival among the patients studied.

The method was immunoSEQ multiplex PCR; TCRdb's version includes in-frame clones alone and lacks a portion of them. The table lists more than 35,000 clones, roughly 86% of them singletons, with approximately 3% in the top ten. This clone was seen a few times. Its antigen is currently unknown. This receptor was obtained from a man between 65 and 80 years old with urothelial cancer. The chain carries TRBV19 and TRBJ2-7, with 10 bases fitting TRBD1. Sample: PBMCs, taken around atezolizumab (anti-PD-L1) treatment. CDR3 residues: CASSVTGTGAREQYF. For the CDR3, the DNA is TGTGCCAGTAGTGTCACCGGGACAGGGGCGCGCGAGCAGTACTTC.